One TCR beta chain is described in this entry. The antigen is undetermined. Generated by immunoSEQ multiplex PCR, the TCRdb table keeps only in-frame clones and is missing some. The sample gives 130,000 or so clones, approximately 90% of which show up once; 1.5% to 2% is in the top ten. This sample is drawn from a study of T cell responses to AZD1222 COVID-19 vaccine. On the study more broadly: Some second doses came at about 4 weeks and others at about 12 weeks; these were pooled. Points from the study as a whole: Donors, mostly white British, included more females; clonal diversity was possibly underestimated. Spike was spanned by vaccine-associated CD4 TCRs, which were dominant at 160-218 and 743-854. At study baseline, merely six AZD1222 recipients were seropositive.

Germline-derived CDR1 and CDR2 are SGHDT and YYEEEE. The CDR3 loop spans 13 amino acids. V dropped 2 bases and J dropped 8 bases, with 10 bases sitting between them. This receptor was identified in an adult in good health. Sequenced here: peripheral blood, sampled on day 0 of AZD1222 vaccination. The rearrangement links TRBV5-6 to TRBJ1-4, with D unresolved. Here the CDR3 DNA reads TGTGCCAGCAGCTTCCCTCAGACAGAAAAACTGTTTTTT. Its protein product is CASSFPQTEKLFF.